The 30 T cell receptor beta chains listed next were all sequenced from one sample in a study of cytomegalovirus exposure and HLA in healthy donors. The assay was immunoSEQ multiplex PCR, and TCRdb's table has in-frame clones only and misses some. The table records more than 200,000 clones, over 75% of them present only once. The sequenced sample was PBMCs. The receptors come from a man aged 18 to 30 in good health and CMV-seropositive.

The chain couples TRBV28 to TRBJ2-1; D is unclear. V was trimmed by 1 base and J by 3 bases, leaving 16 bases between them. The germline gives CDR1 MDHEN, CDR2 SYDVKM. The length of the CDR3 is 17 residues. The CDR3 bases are TGTGCCAGCAGTTTATCCCTATTTCGCGGAAGCTACAATGAGCAGTTCTTC. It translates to CASSLSLFRGSYNEQFF. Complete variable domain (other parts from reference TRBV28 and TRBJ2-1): DVKVTQSSRYLVKRTGEKVFLECVQDMDHENMFWYRQDPGLGLRLIYFSYDVKMKEKGDIPEGYSVSREKKERFSLILESASTNQTSMYLCASSLSLFRGSYNEQFFGPGTRLTVL.

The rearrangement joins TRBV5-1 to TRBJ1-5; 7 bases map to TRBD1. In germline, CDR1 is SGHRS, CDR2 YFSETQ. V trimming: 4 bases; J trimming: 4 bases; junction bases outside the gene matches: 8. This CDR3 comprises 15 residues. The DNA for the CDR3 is TGCGCCAGCAGCCCTGAGACAGGGAGTAATCAGCCCCAGCATTTT. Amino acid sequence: CASSPETGSNQPQHF.

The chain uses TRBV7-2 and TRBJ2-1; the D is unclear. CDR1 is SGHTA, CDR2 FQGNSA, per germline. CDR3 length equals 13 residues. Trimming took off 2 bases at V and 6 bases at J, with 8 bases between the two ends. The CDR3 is CASSLTLSNEQFF. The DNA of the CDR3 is TGTGCCAGCAGCTTAACTCTCAGCAATGAGCAGTTCTTC.

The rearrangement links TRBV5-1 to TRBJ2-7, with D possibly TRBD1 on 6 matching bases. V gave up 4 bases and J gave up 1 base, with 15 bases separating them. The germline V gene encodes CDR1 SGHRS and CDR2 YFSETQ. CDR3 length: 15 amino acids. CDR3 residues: CASSANPGQSYEQYF. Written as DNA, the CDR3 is TGCGCCAGCAGCGCCAACCCGGGACAATCCTACGAGCAGTACTTC. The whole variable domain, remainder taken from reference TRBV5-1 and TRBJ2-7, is KAGVTQTPRYLIKTRGQQVTLSCSPISGHRSVSWYQQTPGQGLQFLFEYFSETQRNKGNFPGRFSGRQFSNSRSEMNVSTLELGDSALYLCASSANPGQSYEQYFGPGTRLTVT.

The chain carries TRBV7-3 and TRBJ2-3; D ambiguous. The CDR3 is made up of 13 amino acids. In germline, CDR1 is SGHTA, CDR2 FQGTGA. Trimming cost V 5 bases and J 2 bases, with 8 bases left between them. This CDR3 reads CASSRGHTDTQYF. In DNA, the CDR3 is TGTGCCAGCAGCCGAGGCCACACAGATACGCAGTATTTT.

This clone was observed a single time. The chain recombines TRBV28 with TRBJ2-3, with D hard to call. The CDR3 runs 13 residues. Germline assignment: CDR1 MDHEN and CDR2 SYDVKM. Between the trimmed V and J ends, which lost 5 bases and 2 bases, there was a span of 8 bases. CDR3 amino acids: CASSVSDTDTQYF. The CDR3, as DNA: TGTGCCAGCAGTGTCTCAGACACAGATACGCAGTATTTT.

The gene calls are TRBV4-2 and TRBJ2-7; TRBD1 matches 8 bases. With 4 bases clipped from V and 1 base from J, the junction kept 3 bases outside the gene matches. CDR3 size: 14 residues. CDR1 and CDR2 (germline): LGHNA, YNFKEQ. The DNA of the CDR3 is TGTGCCAGCAGCCCTGGACAGGGTTCCTACGAGCAGTACTTC. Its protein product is CASSPGQGSYEQYF.

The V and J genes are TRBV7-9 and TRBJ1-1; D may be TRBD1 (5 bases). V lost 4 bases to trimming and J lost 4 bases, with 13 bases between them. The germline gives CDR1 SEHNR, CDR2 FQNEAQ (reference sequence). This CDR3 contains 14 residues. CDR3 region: CASSSGNVGTEAFF. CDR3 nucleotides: TGTGCCAGCAGCTCAGGGAACGTGGGCACTGAAGCTTTCTTT.

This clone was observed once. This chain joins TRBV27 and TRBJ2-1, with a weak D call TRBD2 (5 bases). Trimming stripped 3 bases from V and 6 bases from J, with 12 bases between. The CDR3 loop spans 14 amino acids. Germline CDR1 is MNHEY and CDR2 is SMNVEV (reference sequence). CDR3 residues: CASSFRDTSNEQFF. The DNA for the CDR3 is TGTGCCAGCAGTTTCCGGGATACGAGCAATGAGCAGTTCTTC.

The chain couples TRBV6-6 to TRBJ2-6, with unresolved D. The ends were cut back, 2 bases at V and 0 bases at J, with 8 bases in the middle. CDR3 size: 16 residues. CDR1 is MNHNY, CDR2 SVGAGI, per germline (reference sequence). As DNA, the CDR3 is TGTGCCAGCAGTTACGCGGAGTTCTCTGGGGCCAACGTCCTGACTTTC. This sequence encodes CASSYAEFSGANVLTF.

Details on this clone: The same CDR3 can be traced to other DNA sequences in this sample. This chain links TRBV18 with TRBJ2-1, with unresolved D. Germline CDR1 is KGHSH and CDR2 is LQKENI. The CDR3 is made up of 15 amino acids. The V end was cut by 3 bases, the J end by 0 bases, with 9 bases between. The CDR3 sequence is CASSPSGSSYNEQFF. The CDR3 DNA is TGTGCCAGCTCACCTTCTGGGTCCTCCTACAATGAGCAGTTCTTC.

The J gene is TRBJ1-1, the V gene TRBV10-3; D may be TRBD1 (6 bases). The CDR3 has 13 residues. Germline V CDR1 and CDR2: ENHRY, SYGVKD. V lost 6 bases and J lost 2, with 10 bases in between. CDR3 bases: TGTGCCATCAGGCGGACAGAAAACACTGAAGCTTTCTTT. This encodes CAIRRTENTEAFF.

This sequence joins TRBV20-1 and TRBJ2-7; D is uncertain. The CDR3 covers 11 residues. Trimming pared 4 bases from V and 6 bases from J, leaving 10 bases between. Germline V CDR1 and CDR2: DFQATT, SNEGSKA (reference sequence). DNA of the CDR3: TGCAGTGCTAAAGTAGTCGCCGAGCAGTACTTC. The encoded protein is CSAKVVAEQYF.

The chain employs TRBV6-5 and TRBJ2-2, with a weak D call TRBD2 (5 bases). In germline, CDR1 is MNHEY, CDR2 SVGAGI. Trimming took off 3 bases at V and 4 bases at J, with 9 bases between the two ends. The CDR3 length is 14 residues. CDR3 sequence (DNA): TGTGCCAGCAGTTATACTAGGGTCACCGGGGAGCTGTTTTTT. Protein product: CASSYTRVTGELFF.

DNA for the CDR3: TGTGCCAGCAGCTTAGAGGGGACGTTGGACACCGGGGAGCTGTTTTTT. Its translation is CASSLEGTLDTGELFF. This chain joins TRBV7-2 and TRBJ2-2; D is perhaps TRBD1 or TRBD2 (5 bases each). V dropped 1 base and J dropped 3 bases, with 12 bases sitting between them. This CDR3 is built from 16 residues. Germline lookup yields CDR1 SGHTA and CDR2 FQGNSA.

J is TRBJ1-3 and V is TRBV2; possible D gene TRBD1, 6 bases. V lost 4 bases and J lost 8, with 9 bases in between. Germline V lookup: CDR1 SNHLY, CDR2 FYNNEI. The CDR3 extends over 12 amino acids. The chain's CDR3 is CASSVRGYTIYF. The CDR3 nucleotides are TGTGCCAGCAGTGTCAGGGGTTACACCATATATTTT.

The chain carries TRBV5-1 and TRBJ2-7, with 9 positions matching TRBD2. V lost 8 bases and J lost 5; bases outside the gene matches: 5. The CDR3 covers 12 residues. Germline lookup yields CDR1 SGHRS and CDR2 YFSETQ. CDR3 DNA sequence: TGCGCCAGTCGGCGGGAGGGTGACGAGCAGTACTTC. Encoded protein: CASRREGDEQYF.

The CDR3 region has the DNA TGTGCCAGCAGTGAGGGACAGGGGGCCACAGATACGCAGTATTTT. Translating it yields CASSEGQGATDTQYF. The chain employs TRBV6-1 and TRBJ2-3; 12 bases agree with TRBD1. Germline V lookup: CDR1 MNHNS, CDR2 SASEGT. The J segment lost 2 bases and the V segment lost 3 bases, leaving 0 bases of the junction unmatched. The CDR3 has 15 residues.

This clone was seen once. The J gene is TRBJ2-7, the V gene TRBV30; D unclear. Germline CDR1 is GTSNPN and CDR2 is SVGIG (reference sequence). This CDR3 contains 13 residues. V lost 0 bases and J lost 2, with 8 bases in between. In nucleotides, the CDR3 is TGTGCCTGGAGTGTCCGTGGGCCCTACGAGCAGTACTTC. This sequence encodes CAWSVRGPYEQYF.

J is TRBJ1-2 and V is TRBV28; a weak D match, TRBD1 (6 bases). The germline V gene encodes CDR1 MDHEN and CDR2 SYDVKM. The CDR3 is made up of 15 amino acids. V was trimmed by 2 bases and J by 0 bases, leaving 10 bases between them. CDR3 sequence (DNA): TGTGCCAGCAGTTTAACAGGGTCAGCTAACTATGGCTACACCTTC. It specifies CASSLTGSANYGYTF.

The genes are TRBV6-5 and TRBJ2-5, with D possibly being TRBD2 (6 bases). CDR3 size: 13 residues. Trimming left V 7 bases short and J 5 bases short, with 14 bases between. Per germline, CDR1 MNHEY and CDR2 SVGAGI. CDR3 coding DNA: TGTGCCAGCACCAGGAGGGTTAGCGAGACCCAGTACTTC. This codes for CASTRRVSETQYF.

This CDR3 reads CASSPSGRDEQYF. CDR3 nucleotides: TGTGCCAGCAGTCCTAGCGGGAGAGACGAGCAGTACTTC. The chain combines TRBV27 with TRBJ2-7; 10 nucleotides match TRBD2. Germline V lookup: CDR1 MNHEY, CDR2 SMNVEV (reference sequence). The J segment lost 5 bases and the V segment lost 5 bases, leaving 3 bases of the junction unmatched. CDR3 length: 13 residues.

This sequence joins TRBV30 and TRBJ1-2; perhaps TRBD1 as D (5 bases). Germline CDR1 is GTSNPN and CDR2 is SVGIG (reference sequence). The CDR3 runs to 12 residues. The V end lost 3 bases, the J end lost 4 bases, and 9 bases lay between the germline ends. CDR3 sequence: CAWRRQPYGYTF. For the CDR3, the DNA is TGTGCCTGGAGAAGACAGCCCTATGGCTACACCTTC.

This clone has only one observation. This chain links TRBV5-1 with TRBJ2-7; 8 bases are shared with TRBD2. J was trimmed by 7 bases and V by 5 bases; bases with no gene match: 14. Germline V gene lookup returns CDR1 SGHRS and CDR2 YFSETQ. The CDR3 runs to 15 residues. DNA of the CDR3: TGCGCCAGCAGTCCGAGCGGGAGCCCCTTGTGGGAGCAGTACTTC. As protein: CASSPSGSPLWEQYF.

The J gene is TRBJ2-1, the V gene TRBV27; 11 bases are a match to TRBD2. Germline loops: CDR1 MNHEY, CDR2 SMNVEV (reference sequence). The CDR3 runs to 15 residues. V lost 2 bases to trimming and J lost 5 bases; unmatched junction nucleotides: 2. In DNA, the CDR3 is TGTGCCAGCAGTTTACTAGCGGGAGGTAACAATGAGCAGTTCTTC. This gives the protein CASSLLAGGNNEQFF.

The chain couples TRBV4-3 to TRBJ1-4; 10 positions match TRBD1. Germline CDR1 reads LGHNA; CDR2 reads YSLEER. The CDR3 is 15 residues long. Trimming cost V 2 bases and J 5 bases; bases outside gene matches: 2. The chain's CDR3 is CASSQPTGGNEKLFF. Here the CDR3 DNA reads TGCGCCAGCAGCCAACCGACAGGGGGCAATGAAAAACTGTTTTTT.

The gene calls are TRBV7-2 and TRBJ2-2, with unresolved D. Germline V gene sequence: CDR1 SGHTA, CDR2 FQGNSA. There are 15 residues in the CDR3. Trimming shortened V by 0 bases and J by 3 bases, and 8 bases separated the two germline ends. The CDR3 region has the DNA TGTGCCAGCAGCTTAGCAGGGTATGACACCGGGGAGCTGTTTTTT. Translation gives CASSLAGYDTGELFF.

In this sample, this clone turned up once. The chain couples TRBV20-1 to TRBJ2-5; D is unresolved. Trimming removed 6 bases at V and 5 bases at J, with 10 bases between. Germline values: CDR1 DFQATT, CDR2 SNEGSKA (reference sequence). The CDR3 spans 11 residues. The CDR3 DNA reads TGCAGTGCCCCTCAATGGGAGACCCAGTACTTC. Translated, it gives CSAPQWETQYF.

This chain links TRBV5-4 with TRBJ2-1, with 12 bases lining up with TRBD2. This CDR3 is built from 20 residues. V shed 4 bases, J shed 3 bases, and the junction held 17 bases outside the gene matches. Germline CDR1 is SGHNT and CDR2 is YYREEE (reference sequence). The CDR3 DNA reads TGTGCCAGCAGCGCATCGGGACTAGCGGGTCCCGGGGGGTTCTACAATGAGCAGTTCTTC. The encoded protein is CASSASGLAGPGGFYNEQFF.

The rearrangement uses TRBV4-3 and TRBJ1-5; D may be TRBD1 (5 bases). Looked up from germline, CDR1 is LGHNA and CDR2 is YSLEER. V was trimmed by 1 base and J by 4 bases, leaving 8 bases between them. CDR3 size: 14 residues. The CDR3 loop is CASSQVEGNQPQHF. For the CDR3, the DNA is TGCGCCAGCAGCCAAGTTGAGGGGAATCAGCCCCAGCATTTT.